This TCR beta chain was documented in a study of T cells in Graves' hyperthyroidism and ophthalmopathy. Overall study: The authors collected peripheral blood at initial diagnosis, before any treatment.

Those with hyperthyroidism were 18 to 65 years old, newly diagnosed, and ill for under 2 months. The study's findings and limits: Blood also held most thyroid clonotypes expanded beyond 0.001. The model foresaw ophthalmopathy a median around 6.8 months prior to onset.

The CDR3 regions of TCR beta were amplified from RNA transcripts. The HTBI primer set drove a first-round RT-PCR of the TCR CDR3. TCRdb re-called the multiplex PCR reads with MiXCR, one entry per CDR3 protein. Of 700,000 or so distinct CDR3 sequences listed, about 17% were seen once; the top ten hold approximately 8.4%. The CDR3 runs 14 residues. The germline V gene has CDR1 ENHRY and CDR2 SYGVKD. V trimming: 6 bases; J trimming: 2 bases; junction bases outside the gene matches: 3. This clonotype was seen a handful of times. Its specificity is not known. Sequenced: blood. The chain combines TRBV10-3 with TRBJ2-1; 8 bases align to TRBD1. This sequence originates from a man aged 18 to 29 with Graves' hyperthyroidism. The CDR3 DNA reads TGTGCCATCAGGGACAGGGTGGCCTACAATGAGCAGTTCTTC. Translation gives CAIRDRVAYNEQFF.